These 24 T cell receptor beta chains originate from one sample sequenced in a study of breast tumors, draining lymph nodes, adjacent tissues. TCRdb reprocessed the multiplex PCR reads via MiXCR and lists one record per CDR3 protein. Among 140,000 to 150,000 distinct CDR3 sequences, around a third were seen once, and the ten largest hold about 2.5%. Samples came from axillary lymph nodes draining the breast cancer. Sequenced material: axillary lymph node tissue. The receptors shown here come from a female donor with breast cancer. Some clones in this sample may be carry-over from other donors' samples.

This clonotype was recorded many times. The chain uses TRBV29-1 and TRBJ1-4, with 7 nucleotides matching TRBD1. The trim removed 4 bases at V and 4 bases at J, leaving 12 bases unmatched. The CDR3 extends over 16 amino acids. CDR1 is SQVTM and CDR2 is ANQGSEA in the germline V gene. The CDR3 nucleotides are TGCAGCGTTGTTAAGGGGGACAGCTTTAATAATGAAAAACTGTTTTTT. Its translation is CSVVKGDSFNNEKLFF.

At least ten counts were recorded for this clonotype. In DNA, the CDR3 is TGTGCCAGCAGCTTAGGGACAGGATGGGGCTACACCTTC. This codes for CASSLGTGWGYTF. The chain couples TRBV11-2 to TRBJ1-2; 7 positions match TRBD1. Looked up from germline, CDR1 is SGHAT and CDR2 is FQNNGV. Trimming removed 1 base from V and 8 bases from J; junction bases left unmatched: 4. CDR3 length: 13 amino acids.

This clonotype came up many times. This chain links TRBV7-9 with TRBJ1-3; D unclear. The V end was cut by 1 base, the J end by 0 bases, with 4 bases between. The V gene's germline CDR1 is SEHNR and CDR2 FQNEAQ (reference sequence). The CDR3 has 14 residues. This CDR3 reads CASSLGDSGNTIYF. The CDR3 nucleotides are TGTGCCAGCAGCTTAGGGGACTCTGGAAACACCATATATTTT. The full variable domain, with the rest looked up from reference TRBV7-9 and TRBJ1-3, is DTGVSQNPRHKITKRGQNVTFRCDPISEHNRLYWYRQTLGQGPEFLTYFQNEAQLEKSRLLSDRFSAERPKGSFSTLEIQRTEQGDSAMYLCASSLGDSGNTIYFGEGSWLTVV.

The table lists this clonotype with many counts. The CDR3 spells CASSVGGVRTGELFF. The CDR3 DNA reads TGTGCCAGCAGTGTTGGCGGGGTGAGGACCGGGGAGCTGTTTTTT. The V call is TRBV6-1, the J call TRBJ2-2; D is perhaps TRBD2 (6 bases). Trimming removed 4 bases at V and 5 bases at J, with 14 bases between. This CDR3 spans 15 amino acids. Germline-derived CDR1 and CDR2 are MNHNS and SASEGT.

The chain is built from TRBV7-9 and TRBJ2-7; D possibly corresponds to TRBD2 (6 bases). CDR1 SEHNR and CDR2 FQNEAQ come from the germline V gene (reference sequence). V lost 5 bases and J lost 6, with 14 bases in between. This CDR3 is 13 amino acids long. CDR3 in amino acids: CASSPTRDFEQYF. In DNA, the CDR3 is TGTGCCAGCAGCCCAACGAGGGACTTCGAGCAGTACTTC. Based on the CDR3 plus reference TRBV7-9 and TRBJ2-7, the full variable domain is DTGVSQNPRHKITKRGQNVTFRCDPISEHNRLYWYRQTLGQGPEFLTYFQNEAQLEKSRLLSDRFSAERPKGSFSTLEIQRTEQGDSAMYLCASSPTRDFEQYFGPGTRLTVT.

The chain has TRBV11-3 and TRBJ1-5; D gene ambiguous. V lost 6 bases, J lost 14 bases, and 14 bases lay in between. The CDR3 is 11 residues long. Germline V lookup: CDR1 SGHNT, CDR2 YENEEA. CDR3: CASSELHNEHF. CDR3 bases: TGTGCCAGCAGTGAACTACACAATGAGCATTTT.

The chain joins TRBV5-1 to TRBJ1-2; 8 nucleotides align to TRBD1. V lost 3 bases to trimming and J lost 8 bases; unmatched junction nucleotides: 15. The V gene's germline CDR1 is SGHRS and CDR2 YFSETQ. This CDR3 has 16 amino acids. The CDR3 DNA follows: TGCGCCAGCAGCTCGCAACCGGGACAGGACGCGGGAGGCTACACCTTC. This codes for CASSSQPGQDAGGYTF.

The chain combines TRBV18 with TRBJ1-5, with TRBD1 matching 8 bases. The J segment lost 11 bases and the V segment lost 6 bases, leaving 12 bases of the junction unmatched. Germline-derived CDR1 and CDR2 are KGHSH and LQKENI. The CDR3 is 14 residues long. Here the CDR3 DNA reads TGTGCCAGCTCGCTGACAGGGGACCTTGAGACCCAGCATTTT. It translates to CASSLTGDLETQHF.

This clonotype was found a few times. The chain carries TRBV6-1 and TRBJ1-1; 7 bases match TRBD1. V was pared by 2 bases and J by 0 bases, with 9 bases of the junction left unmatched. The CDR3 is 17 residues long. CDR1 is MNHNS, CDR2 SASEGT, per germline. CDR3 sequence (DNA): TGTGCCAGCAGTGAACCGGCAGGGGGAGTAATGAACACTGAAGCTTTCTTT. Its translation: CASSEPAGGVMNTEAFF.

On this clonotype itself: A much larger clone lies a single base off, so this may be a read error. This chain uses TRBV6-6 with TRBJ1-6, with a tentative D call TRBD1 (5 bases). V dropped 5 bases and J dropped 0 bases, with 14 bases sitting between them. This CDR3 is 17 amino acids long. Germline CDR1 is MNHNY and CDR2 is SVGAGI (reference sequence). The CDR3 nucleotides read TGTGCCAGCAGTCACCTTTTGGGGACCTCCTATAATTCACCCCTCCACTTT. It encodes CASSHLLGTSYNSPLHF.

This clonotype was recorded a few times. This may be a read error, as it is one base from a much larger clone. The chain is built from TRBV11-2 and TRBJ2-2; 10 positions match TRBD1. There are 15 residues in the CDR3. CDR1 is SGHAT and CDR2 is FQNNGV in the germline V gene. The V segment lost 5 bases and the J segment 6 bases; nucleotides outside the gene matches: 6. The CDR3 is CASSMGQGTAGELFF. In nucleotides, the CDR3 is TGTGCCAGCAGCATGGGACAGGGGACCGCCGGGGAGCTGTTTTTT. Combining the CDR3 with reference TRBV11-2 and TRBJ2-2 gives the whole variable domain EAGVAQSPRYKIIEKRQSVAFWCNPISGHATLYWYQQILGQGPKLLIQFQNNGVVDDSQLPKDRFSAERLKGVDSTLKIQPAKLEDSAVYLCASSMGQGTAGELFFGEGSRLTVL.

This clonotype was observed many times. CDR3 protein: CASSSGQGFYEQYV. The CDR3 DNA reads TGTGCCAGCAGCTCGGGACAGGGGTTCTACGAGCAGTACGTC. V gene TRBV9 combines with J gene TRBJ2-7; 10 nucleotides agree with TRBD1. The CDR3 contains 14 residues. Trimming took 4 bases from V and 3 from J; bases not matched to a gene: 4. Looked up from germline, CDR1 is SGDLS and CDR2 is YYNGEE.

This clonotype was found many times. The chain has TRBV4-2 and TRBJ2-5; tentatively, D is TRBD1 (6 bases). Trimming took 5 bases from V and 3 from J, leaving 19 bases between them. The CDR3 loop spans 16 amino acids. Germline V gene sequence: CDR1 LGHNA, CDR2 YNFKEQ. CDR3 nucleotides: TGTGCCAGCAGCGAAAACTACAGGGCCGAAAAAGAGACCCAGTACTTC. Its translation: CASSENYRAEKETQYF.

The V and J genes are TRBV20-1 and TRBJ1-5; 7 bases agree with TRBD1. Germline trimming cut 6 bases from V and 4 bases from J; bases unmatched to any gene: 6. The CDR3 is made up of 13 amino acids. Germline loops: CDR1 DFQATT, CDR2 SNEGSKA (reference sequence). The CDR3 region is CSAGGQRNQPQHF. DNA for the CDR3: TGCAGTGCGGGGGGACAGAGAAATCAGCCCCAGCATTTT.

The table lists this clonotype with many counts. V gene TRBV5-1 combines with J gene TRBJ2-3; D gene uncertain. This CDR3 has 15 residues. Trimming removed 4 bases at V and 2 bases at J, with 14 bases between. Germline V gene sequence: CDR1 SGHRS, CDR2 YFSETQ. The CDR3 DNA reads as TGCGCCAGCAGCATCAACGGTTGGGACACAGATACGCAGTATTTT. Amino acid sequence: CASSINGWDTDTQYF. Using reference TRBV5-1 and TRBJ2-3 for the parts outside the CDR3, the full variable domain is KAGVTQTPRYLIKTRGQQVTLSCSPISGHRSVSWYQQTPGQGLQFLFEYFSETQRNKGNFPGRFSGRQFSNSRSEMNVSTLELGDSALYLCASSINGWDTDTQYFGPGTRLTVL.

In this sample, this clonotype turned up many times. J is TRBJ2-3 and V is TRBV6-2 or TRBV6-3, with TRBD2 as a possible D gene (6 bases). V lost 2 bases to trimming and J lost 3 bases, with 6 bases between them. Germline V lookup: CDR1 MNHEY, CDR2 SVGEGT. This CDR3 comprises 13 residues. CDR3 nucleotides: TGTGCCAGCAGTTACCGGGAGACAGATACGCAGTATTTT. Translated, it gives CASSYRETDTQYF.

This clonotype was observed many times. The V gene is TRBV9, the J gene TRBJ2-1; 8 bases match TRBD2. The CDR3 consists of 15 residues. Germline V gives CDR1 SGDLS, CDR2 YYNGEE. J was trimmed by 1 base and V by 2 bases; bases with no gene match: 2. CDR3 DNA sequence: TGTGCCAGCAGCGTTACTAGCGGTTCCTACAATGAGCAGTTCTTC. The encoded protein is CASSVTSGSYNEQFF.

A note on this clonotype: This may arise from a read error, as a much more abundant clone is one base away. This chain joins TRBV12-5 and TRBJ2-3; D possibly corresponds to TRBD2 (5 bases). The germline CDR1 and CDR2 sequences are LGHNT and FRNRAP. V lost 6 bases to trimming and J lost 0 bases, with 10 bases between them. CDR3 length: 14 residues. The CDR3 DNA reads TGTGCTAGTGGACTAGTGGTAAGCACAGATACGCAGTATTTT. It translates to CASGLVVSTDTQYF.

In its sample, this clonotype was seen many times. The CDR3 region has the DNA TGTGCCAGCAGCAACCCCTGGGTTACGCAGTATTTT. Residues: CASSNPWVTQYF. This chain uses TRBV28 with TRBJ2-3; no firm D call. There are 12 residues in the CDR3. V dropped 6 bases and J dropped 8 bases, with 12 bases sitting between them. Germline-derived CDR1 and CDR2 are MDHEN and SYDVKM.

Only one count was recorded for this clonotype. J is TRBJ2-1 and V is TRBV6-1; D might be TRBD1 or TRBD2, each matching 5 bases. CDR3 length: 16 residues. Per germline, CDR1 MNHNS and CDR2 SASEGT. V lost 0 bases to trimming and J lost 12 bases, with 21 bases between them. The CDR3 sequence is CASSEAVGLGPDTQFF. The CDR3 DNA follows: TGTGCCAGCAGTGAAGCGGTGGGGCTGGGACCAGATACGCAGTTCTTC.

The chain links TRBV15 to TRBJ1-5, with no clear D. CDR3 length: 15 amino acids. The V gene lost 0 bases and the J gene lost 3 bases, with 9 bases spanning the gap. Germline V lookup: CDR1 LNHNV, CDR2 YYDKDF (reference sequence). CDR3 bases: TGTGCCACCAGCAGAGACGGATATATCAATCAGCCCCAGCATTTT. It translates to CATSRDGYINQPQHF.

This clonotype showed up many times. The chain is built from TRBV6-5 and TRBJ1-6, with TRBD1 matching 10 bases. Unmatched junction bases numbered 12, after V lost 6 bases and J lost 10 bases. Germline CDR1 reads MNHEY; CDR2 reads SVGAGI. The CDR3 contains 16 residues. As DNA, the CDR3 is TGTGCCAGCAGGACAGGGGGCCGGCAACGGGGGTCACCCCTCCACTTT. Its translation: CASRTGGRQRGSPLHF.

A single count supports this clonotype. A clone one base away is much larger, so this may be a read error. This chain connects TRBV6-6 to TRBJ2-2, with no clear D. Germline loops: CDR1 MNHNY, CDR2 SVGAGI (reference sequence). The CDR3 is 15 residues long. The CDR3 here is CAGSYGGKNTGELFF. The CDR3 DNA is TGTGCCGGCAGTTACGGTGGGAAAAACACCGGGGAGCTGTTTTTT.

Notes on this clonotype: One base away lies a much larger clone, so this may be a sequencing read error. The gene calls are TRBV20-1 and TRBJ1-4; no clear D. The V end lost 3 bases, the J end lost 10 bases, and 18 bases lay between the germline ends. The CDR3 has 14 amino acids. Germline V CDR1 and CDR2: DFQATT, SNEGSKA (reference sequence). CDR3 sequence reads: CSARPGPANRKLFF. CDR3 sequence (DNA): TGCAGTGCTAGGCCGGGCCCCGCCAATAGAAAACTGTTTTTT.